A selection of T cell receptor beta chains follows, all from one sample in a study of blood T cells in healthy people across ages. Using its own MiXCR run on the 5' RACE reads, TCRdb lists one record per CDR3 protein. The repertoire includes approximately 850,000 distinct CDR3 sequences, more than 40% of them detected once, and about 19% sits in the top ten. The sample consisted of blood. All receptors derive from a man between 60 and 70 years old in good health. The CDR3 runs from the conserved cysteine through the conserved F or W. Fields, in order: J gene, clone size, V gene, D gene, CDR3 DNA, CDR3 protein. The D gene is left open where the match is weak. Clone size is stated in some rows and not others, as once, few, many or a class when expanded.

TRBJ2-7,-,TRBV9,TRBD2,TGTGCCAGCAGCTTCGGGACTAGCGGGGGGAAGCAGTACTTC,CASSFGTSGGKQYF
TRBJ2-7,-,TRBV28,-,TGTGCCAGCAGAGCCGCAGGATCCTACGAGCAGTACTTC,CASRAAGSYEQYF
TRBJ2-7,few,TRBV21-1,-,TGTGCCAGCAGCAACTACCCCGCAGACTACGAGCAGTACTTC,CASSNYPADYEQYF
TRBJ2-2,-,TRBV5-6,-,TGTGCCAGCAGCTTGGATCTCCTTAGGGGCACCGGGGAGCTGTTTTTT,CASSLDLLRGTGELFF
TRBJ2-7,-,TRBV5-1,TRBD2,TGCGCCAGCAGCTTGGAGGCCGGGGGGAGCTCCTACGAGCAGTACTTC,CASSLEAGGSSYEQYF
TRBJ2-4,-,TRBV28,TRBD2,TGTGCCAGCAGTTTCTATGGGGGGGGAGCCAAAAACATTCAGTACTTC,CASSFYGGGAKNIQYF
TRBJ2-7,-,TRBV29-1,-,TGCAGCGTTGAACAAACGCGTTACGAGCAGTACTTC,CSVEQTRYEQYF
TRBJ1-2,many,TRBV12-3/TRBV12-4,TRBD1,TGTGCCAGCACCCCGACAGGGGGTCTTGGCTACACCTTC,CASTPTGGLGYTF
TRBJ2-5,-,TRBV6-2/TRBV6-3,TRBD2,TGTGCCAGCAGGGATAGCGGGGGGGCCGTCTACAATGAGCAGTACTTC,CASRDSGGAVYNEQYF
TRBJ2-7,-,TRBV27,-,TGTGCCAGCAGTGGGGCCTGGTCGACAGCCTACTACGAGCAGTACTTC,CASSGAWSTAYYEQYF
TRBJ2-6,-,TRBV5-1,-,TGCGCCAGTTTCGAGGGGGTATCTGGGGCCAACGTCCTGACTTTC,CASFEGVSGANVLTF
TRBJ2-5,-,TRBV6-5,-,TGTGCCAGCAGTTACGAGGCAGGGGAGACCCAGTACTTC,CASSYEAGETQYF
TRBJ2-4,-,TRBV6-2/TRBV6-3,-,TGTGCCAGCAGCTCAGGACAGCCCCTAGCCAAAAACATTCAGTACTTC,CASSSGQPLAKNIQYF
TRBJ2-2,many,TRBV20-1,TRBD1,TGCAGTGCTATGAAAGGACAGGGGACCGGGGAGCTGTTTTTT,CSAMKGQGTGELFF
TRBJ2-7,few,TRBV29-1,-,TGCAGCGTTGGGTACAGAACCTCAAGCGAGCAGTACTTC,CSVGYRTSSEQYF
TRBJ1-3,-,TRBV27,-,TGTGCCAGCAGTCGTCTGGGGCCCGGAAACACCATATATTTT,CASSRLGPGNTIYF
TRBJ2-4,-,TRBV28,-,TGTGCCAGTAGTTTAACCGGGACCTCCACTTTCAAAAACATTCAGTACTTC,CASSLTGTSTFKNIQYF
TRBJ1-4,-,TRBV9,-,TGTGCCAGCAGCGACAGCCCCCAGGGAAAACTGTTTTTT,CASSDSPQGKLFF
TRBJ2-7,few,TRBV20-1,TRBD2,TGCAGTGCTAGTTGGCCTAGCGGGGGGGTTTCCTACGAGCAGTACTTC,CSASWPSGGVSYEQYF
TRBJ1-1,-,TRBV6-5,-,TGTGCCAGCAGTTACGGGAGGGCCGCAGGAGAAGCTTTCTTT,CASSYGRAAGEAFF
TRBJ2-5,few,TRBV2,TRBD2,TGTGCCAGCAGTGATATCGGGGGGAAAATTCAAGAGACCCAGTACTTC,CASSDIGGKIQETQYF
TRBJ1-6,-,TRBV20-1,-,TGCAGTGCTAGAACACCGGGACGCGATAATTCACCCCTCCACTTT,CSARTPGRDNSPLHF
TRBJ2-3,-,TRBV28,-,TGTGCCAGCAGCCCCCCAGGGATGACAGATACGCAGTATTTT,CASSPPGMTDTQYF
TRBJ2-6,-,TRBV6-6,TRBD1,TGTGCCAGCAGCCGGGACAGGGGGCATTTTGGGGCCAACGTCCTGACTTTC,CASSRDRGHFGANVLTF
TRBJ2-7,few,TRBV20-1,-,TGCAGTGCTACCGCCGGGACGGCCTTTGGTTACGAGCAGTACTTC,CSATAGTAFGYEQYF